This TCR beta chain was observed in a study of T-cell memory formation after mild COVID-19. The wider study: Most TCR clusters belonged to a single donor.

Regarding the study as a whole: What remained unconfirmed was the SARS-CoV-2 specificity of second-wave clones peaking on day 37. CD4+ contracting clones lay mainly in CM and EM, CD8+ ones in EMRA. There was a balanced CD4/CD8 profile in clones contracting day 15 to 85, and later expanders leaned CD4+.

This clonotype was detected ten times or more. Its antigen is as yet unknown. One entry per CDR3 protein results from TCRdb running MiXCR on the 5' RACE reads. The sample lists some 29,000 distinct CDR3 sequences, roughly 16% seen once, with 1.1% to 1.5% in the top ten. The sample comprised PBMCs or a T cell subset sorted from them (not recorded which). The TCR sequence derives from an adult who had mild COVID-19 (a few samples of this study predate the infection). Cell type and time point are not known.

CDR3 amino acids: CASSLLSDRKQYF. In nucleotides, the CDR3 is TGTGCCAGCAGCTTGCTTAGCGACCGGAAGCAGTACTTC. This chain connects TRBV7-6 to TRBJ2-7, with TRBD2 as a possible D gene (5 bases). Germline assignment: CDR1 SGHVS and CDR2 FNYEAQ. V dropped 3 bases and J dropped 8 bases, with 14 bases sitting between them. The CDR3 sequence is 13 residues long.